This TCR beta chain was identified in a study of blood T cells in healthy people across ages (dated by TCRdb to between 2014 and 2017). Concerning the study at large: In model experiments, template switching captured roughly one uniquely barcoded TCR beta cDNA molecule for every two T cells. Two additional independent replicas of 1 million unique cDNA reads from the same blood draw were analyzed for two donors (one aged 18 to 30 and one aged 80 or older). Using deep sequencing normalized with unique cDNA molecular identifiers, the study measured how TCR beta repertoire diversity changes with age. Donors were grouped into four age groups: young (average 16 years), middle-aged (about 40), aged (over 55) and long-lived (around 80).

The approximately 39 donors, aged about 6 to 100 years, were systemically healthy Caucasian individuals from Russia. Roughly 9 milliliters of peripheral blood were drawn from each donor into EDTA-treated Vacutainer tubes. Ficoll-Paque density-gradient centrifugation was used to isolate PBMCs, with at least 7 million obtained per sample. Total RNA was extracted from PBMCs with Trizol reagent, with at least 6 micrograms obtained per sample. For every donor, an aliquot of PBMCs went through flow cytometry to measure the percentages of naive CD45RAhigh/CD27high T cells. Receptor amplification or capture employed 5' RACE. The data were produced on an Illumina HiSeq 2500. A second PCR of roughly 6 to 12 cycles was run with a J-beta primer mix and a sample-barcoded 5' primer. A template-switch 5' adaptor carrying 12 random nucleotides introduced a unique molecular identifier onto each TCR beta cDNA molecule. At least 3 million CDR3-containing paired-end reads were obtained from each sample. All of the RNA was converted into first-strand cDNA using the Mint cDNA synthesis kit, with a TRBC-specific oligonucleotide serving as the primer. Following uracil-DNA glycosylase treatment, all cDNA underwent a first 18-cycle PCR with the universal primers M1SS and BC2_uni_R. For the original study's pipeline: Normalization of each sample was performed by random selection of 1 million high-quality reads, each carrying a distinct molecular identifier. Reads with shared molecular identifiers were discarded instead of being binned into consensus sequences. CDR3 identification, clonotype clustering and error correction used MiTCR with a Q25 quality threshold and the strictest error-elimination algorithm. A nonparametric unseen species model with Euler transformation was used to estimate lower-bound total TCR beta diversity. TCRdb itself trimmed the public reads at Q25 with fastp, ran MiXCR and retained productive beta chains. Each entry merges the rows of one CDR3 protein and shows their most common DNA and genes. The V and J calls follow TCRdb's processing rather than the paper's. The sample includes about 930,000 distinct CDR3 sequences, with almost 30% observed a single time. Roughly 10% of the sample belongs to the ten largest clones.

Paper-wide results and their limitations: Estimates of total diversity from one million sequenced T cells were regarded as lower bounds and underestimates. The percentage of naive T cells measured by flow cytometry correlated strongly with observed TCR beta diversity. Because profiling used bulk unsorted PBMCs, naive and antigen-experienced compartments could not be compared conclusively. Because the CMV infection status of the donors was unknown, age-related changes in expanded clonotypes may potentially have been confounded. As age increased, observed TCR beta diversity per million T cells dropped in a roughly linear way, and a significant reduction was already evident by age about 40. Compared with the aged group, the long-lived group had more naive CD4+ T cells, fewer expanded clones and increased TCR diversity, a pattern suggesting age selection.

From a lookup of the germline V gene, CDR1 and CDR2 are SGDLS and YYNGEE. Including the terminal cysteine and phenylalanine, the CDR3 comprises 15 residues. The DNA shown is the 45-base CDR3, in frame from base 1. V lost 3 bases and J lost 4 bases, and the count of bases not matched to a germline gene is 9. This clonotype has ten or more counts. Its recognized antigen is unknown. Per-base quality was not reported, and no clone a single base away is much larger than it. These records were also assigned to another study, of T cells of mothers and their children. The second study reports: Nine systemically healthy Caucasian individuals, comprising three mothers and their six children, were included as donors. cDNA synthesis consumed the entire amount of extracted RNA, loaded at around 1.5 ug RNA in each 15 ul reaction. Sample barcodes and 2-4 random nucleotides were added via the M1S primer in the second PCR. More than 8 million TCR beta CDR3 reads were obtained from each mother, and 2.5 million to 3 million reads were obtained from each child. TCR recombination output is similarly shaped by thymic selection in related and unrelated pairs, with a minor effect exerted by inherited differences. Related mother-child pairs always showed normalized repertoire overlap that was slightly higher than in unrelated mother-child pairs, though the difference was never significant. Persistent microchimeric T cell clones were not detected, at a sensitivity of 85 to 100 clones per million clonotypes. In the study, deep NGS was used to compare the TCR beta repertoires of mothers and children, and features distinguishing related mother-child pairs from unrelated individuals were sought. Mothers averaged about 40 +/- 4 years of age and children averaged about 10 +/- 4 years. After adapter ligation was performed with NEBNext reagents, the libraries were sequenced on an Illumina HiSeq 2000 with 100+100 nt paired-end reads. To avoid cross-contamination, the mother libraries and the child libraries were prepared a month apart and sequenced in separate runs. For each donor, between about 450,000 and 2,300,000 distinct TCR beta clonotypes were identified. Naive TCR beta clonotypes were estimated from low-frequency clonotypes matched to each donor's FACS-determined naive share, without sorting.

This receptor was obtained from a middle-aged woman in good health. This chain joins TRBV9 to TRBJ2-7, with 8 central nucleotides matching TRBD1. The material sequenced was blood. The DNA sequence follows: TGTGCCAGCAGCGCATTTCAGGGGGCGCGTTACGAGCAGTACTTC. Translated, it reads CASSAFQGARYEQYF.